The present T cell receptor (beta chain) was sequenced within a study of blood T cell repertoires in COVID-19. Overall study: Italy, Spain and the United States were the sources of the convalescent and acute COVID-19 samples.

Repertoires were generated with immunoSEQ multiplex PCR, while TCRdb's copy carries only in-frame clones and drops some. The data show approximately 250,000 clones, almost 85% seen once. CDR1 and CDR2 (germline): SGHRS, YFSETQ. There are 16 residues in the CDR3. V shed 0 bases, J shed 2 bases, and the junction held 4 bases outside the gene matches. Sequencing used peripheral blood. The chain combines TRBV5-1 with TRBJ2-5, with 10 bases fitting TRBD2. The TCR sequence derives from a man aged 50 to 59 with COVID-19, enrolled during active disease. The CDR3 region has the DNA TGCGCCAGCAGCTTGGTCGTTAGCGGGGGGCAAGAGACCCAGTACTTC. It specifies CASSLVVSGGQETQYF.